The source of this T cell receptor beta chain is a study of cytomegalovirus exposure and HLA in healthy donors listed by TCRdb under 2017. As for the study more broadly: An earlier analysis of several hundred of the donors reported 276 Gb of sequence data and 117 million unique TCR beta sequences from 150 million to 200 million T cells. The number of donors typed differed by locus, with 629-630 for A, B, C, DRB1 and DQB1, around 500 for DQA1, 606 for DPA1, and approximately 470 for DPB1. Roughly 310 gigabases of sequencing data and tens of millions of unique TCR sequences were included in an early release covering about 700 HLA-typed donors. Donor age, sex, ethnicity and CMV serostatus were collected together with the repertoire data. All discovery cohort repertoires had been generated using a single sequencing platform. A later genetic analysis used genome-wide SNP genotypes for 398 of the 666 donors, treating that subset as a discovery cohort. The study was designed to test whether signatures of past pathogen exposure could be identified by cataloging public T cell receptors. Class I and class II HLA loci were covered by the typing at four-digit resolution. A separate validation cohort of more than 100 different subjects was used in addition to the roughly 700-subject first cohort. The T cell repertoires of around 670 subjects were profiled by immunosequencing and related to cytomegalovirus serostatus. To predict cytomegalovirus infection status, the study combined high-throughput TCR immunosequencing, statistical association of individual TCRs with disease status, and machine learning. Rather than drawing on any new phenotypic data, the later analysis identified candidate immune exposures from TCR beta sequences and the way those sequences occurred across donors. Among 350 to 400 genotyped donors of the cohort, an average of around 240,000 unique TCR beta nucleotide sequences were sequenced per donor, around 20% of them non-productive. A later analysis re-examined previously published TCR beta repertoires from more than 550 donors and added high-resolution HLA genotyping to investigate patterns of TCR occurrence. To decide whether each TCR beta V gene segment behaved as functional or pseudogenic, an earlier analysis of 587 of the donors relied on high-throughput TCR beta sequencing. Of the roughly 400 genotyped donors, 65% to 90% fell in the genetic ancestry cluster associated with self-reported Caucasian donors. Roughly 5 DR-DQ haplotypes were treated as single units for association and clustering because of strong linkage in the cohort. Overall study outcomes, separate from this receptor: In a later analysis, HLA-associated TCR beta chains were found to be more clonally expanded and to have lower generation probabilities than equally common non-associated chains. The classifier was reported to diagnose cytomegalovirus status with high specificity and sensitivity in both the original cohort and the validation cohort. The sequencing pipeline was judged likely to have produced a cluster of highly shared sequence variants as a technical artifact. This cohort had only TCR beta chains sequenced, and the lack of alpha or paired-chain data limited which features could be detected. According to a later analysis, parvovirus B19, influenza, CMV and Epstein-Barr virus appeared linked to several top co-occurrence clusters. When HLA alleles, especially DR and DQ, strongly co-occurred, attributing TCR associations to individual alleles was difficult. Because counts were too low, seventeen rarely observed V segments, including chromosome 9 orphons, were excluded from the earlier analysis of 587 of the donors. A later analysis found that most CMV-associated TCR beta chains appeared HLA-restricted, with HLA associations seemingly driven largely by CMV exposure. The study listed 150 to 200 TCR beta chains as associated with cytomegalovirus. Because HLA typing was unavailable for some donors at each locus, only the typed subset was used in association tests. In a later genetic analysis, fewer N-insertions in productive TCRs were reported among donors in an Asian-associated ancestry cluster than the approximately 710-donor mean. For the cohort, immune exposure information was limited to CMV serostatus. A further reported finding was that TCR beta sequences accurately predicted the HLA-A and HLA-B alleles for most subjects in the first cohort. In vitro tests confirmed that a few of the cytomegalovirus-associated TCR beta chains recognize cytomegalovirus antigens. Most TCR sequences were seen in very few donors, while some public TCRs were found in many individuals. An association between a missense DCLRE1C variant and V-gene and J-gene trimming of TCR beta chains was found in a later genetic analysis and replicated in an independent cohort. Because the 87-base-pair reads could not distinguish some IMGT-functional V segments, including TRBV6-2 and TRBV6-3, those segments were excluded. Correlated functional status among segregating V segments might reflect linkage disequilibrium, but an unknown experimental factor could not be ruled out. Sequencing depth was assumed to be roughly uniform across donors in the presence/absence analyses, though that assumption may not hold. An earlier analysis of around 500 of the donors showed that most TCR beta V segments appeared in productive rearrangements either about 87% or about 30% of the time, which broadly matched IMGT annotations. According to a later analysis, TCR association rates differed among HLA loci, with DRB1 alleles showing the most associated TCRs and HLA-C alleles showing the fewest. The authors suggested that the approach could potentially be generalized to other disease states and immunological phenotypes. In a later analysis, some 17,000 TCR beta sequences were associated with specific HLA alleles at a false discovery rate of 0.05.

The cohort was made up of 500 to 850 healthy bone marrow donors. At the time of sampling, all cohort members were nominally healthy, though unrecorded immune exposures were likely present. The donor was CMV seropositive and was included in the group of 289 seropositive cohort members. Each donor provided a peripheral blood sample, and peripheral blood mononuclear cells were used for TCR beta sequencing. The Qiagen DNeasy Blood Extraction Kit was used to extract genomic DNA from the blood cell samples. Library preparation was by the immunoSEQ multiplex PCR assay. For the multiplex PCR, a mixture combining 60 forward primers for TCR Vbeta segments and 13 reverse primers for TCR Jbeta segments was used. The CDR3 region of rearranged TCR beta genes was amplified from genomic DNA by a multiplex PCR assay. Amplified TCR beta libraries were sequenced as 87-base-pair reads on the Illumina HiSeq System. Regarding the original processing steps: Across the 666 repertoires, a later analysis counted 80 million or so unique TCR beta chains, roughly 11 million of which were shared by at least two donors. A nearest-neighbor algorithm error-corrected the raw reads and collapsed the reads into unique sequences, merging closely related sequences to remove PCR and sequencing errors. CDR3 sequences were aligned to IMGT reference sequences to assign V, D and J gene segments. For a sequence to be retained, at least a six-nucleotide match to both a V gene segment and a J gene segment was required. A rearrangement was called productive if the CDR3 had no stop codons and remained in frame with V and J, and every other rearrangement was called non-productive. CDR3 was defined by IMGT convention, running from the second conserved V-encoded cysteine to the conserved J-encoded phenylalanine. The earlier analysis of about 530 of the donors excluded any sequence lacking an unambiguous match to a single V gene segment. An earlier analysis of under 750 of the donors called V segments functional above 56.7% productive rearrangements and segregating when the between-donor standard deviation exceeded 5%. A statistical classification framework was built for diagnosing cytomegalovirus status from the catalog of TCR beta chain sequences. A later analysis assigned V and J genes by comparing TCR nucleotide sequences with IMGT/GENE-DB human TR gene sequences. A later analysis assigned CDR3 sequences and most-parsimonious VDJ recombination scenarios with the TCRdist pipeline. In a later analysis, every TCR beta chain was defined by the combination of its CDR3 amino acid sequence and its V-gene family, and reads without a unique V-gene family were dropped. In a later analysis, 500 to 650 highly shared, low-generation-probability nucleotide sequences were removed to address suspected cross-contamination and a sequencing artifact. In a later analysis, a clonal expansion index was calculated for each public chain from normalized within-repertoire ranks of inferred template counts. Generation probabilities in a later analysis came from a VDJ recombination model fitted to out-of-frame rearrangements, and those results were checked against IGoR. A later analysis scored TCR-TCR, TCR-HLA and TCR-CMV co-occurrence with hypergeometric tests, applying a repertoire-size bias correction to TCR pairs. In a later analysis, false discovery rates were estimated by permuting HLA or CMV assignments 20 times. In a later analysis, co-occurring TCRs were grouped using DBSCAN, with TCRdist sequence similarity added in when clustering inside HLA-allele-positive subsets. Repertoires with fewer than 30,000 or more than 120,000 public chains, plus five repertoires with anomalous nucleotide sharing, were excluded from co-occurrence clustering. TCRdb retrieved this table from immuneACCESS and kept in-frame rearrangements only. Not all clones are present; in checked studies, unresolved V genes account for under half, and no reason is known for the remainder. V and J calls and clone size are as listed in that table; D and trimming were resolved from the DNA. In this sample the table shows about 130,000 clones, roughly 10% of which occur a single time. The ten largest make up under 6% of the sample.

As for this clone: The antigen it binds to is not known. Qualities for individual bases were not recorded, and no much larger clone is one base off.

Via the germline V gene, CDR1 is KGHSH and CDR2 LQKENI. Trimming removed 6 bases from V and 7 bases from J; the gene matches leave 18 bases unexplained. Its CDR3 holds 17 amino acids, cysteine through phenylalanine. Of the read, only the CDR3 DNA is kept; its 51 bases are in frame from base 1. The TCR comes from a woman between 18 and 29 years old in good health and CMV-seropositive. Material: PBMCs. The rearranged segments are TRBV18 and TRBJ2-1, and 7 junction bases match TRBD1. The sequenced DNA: TGTGCCAGCTCCCCGAGTCCCTCAGGGGGTGTGAGGAATGAGCAGTTCTTC. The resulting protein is CASSPSPSGGVRNEQFF.